This entry is about one T cell receptor beta chain. Data came from immunoSEQ multiplex PCR; TCRdb stores just in-frame clones and leaves some out. The sample lists about 66,000 clones; 85% to 90% were seen once. This CDR3 is 15 amino acids long. CDR1 is MNHEY, CDR2 SVGAGI, per germline. V was shortened by 6 bases and J by 8 bases, with 19 bases between the two germline ends. The data stem from a study of blood T cell repertoires in COVID-19. As for the study in general: The United States, Italy and Spain provided the acute and convalescent COVID-19 samples. Sources were T cells, B-cell-depleted T cells, or PBMCs; the material itself was cDNA or gDNA.

Sequencing was carried out using peripheral blood. The V and J genes are TRBV6-5 and TRBJ1-4; TRBD1 is a possible D gene (5 bases). The source is a man between 60 and 75 years old with acute or convalescent COVID-19. The CDR3 sequence is CASSNGGTQREKLFF. The CDR3 bases are TGTGCCAGCAGCAACGGAGGGACGCAGAGGGAAAAACTGTTTTTT.